A selection of T cell receptor beta chains follows, all from one sample in a study of neurological immune-mediated disorders. TCRdb fed the 5' RACE reads into MiXCR, producing one record per CDR3 protein. This table has tens of thousands of distinct CDR3 sequences, around 4% appearing once. The sequenced material came from PBMCs. The origin of the receptors is a woman in her sixties with multiple sclerosis. Both conserved end residues are part of each CDR3. Each record gives: V gene, clone size, D gene, CDR3 length, J gene, CDR3 protein, CDR3 DNA. The D gene is left open where the match is weak. Expanded clones are given a class, and other clones once, few, many or no size at all.

>TRBV5-5|many|-|15|TRBJ2-3
CASSLDGILTDTQYF
TGTGCCAGCAGCTTGGATGGGATTCTCACAGATACGCAGTATTTT
>TRBV4-1|many|-|15|TRBJ2-3
CASSFVWPNTDTQYF
TGCGCCAGCAGCTTTGTATGGCCCAACACAGATACGCAGTATTTT
>TRBV3-1|many|-|14|TRBJ2-7
CASSHRATPYEQYF
TGTGCCAGCAGCCACAGGGCTACACCCTACGAGCAGTACTTC
>TRBV5-1|many|TRBD1|17|TRBJ1-6
CASSLGGTSSYNSPLHF
TGCGCCAGCAGCTTAGGGGGCACAAGCTCCTATAATTCACCCCTCCACTTT
>TRBV5-1|many|-|14|TRBJ1-4
CASSLAGDQEKLFF
TGCGCCAGCAGCTTGGCAGGGGACCAGGAAAAACTGTTTTTT
>TRBV7-7|-|-|12|TRBJ2-1
CASSLDRGKQFF
TGTGCTAGCAGCTTAGATCGGGGAAAGCAGTTCTTC
>TRBV20-1|many|TRBD1|13|TRBJ2-2
CSAGQGVSGELFF
TGCAGTGCGGGACAGGGGGTGTCCGGGGAGCTGTTTTTT
>TRBV7-2|many|TRBD2|15|TRBJ2-3
CASRISSGGGDTQYF
TGTGCCAGCAGGATATCTAGCGGGGGCGGGGATACGCAGTATTTT
>TRBV12-3/TRBV12-4|-|-|14|TRBJ1-5
CASSEQGGNQPQHF
TGTGCCAGCAGTGAACAGGGTGGCAATCAGCCCCAGCATTTT
>TRBV27|many|-|11|TRBJ1-2
CASRGGNGYTF
TGTGCCAGCAGGGGAGGGAATGGCTACACCTTC
>TRBV28|many|-|11|TRBJ1-1
CASSFKGQAFF
TGTGCCAGCAGTTTTAAGGGGCAGGCTTTCTTT
>TRBV7-6|few|TRBD1|15|TRBJ2-7
CASSLVGTGEDEQYF
TGTGCCAGCAGCTTAGTCGGGACAGGGGAAGACGAGCAGTACTTC
>TRBV15|many|-|14|TRBJ2-5
CATSREAGRETQYF
TGTGCCACCAGCAGAGAGGCGGGGCGGGAGACCCAGTACTTC
>TRBV18|few|-|17|TRBJ1-5
CASSPPGGGGSNQPQHF
TGTGCCAGCTCACCACCGGGGGGAGGGGGTTCCAATCAGCCCCAGCATTTT